This T cell receptor beta chain originates from a study of control samples from healthy donors and cancer patients. TCRdb's table, derived via immunoSEQ multiplex PCR, lists solely in-frame clones and lacks some. The sample has around 94,000 clones, about 86% seen once; the top ten hold around 1.3%. V was clipped by 0 bases and J by 1 base; unmatched bases: 2. The germline CDR1 and CDR2 sequences are SGHRS and YFSETQ. This CDR3 is 16 amino acids long. The chain links TRBV5-1 to TRBJ2-2; 8 bases map to TRBD1. This TCR came from a woman between 45 and 60 years old in good health. Sequencing was done on a sample of blood. The CDR3 loop reads CASSLDGTGNTGELFF. The CDR3 nucleotides are TGCGCCAGCAGCTTGGACGGGACAGGGAACACCGGGGAGCTGTTTTTT. Based on the CDR3 plus reference TRBV5-1 and TRBJ2-2, the full variable domain is KAGVTQTPRYLIKTRGQQVTLSCSPISGHRSVSWYQQTPGQGLQFLFEYFSETQRNKGNFPGRFSGRQFSNSRSEMNVSTLELGDSALYLCASSLDGTGNTGELFFGEGSRLTVL.